These T cell receptor beta chains were read from a single sample in a study of shared clonotypes between healthy human individuals. The assay was immunoSEQ multiplex PCR, and TCRdb's table has in-frame clones only and misses some. The profile shows a few million clones, more than 80% of them singletons. Source material: naive CD4+ T cells from PBMCs. The source of these receptors is a man aged 18 to 35 in good health. Some clones in this sample may be carry-over from other donors' samples. CDR3s include the opening cysteine and the closing phenylalanine or tryptophan. The D gene is left open where the match is weak. Clone size is shown for a subset of rows, as once, few, many or a class of expanded clone.

CDR3nt	CDR3aa	v_gene	j_gene	d_gene	abundance
TGTGCCAGCAGTTTGAAGGGAAGTGGAGCTGGAAACACCATATATTTT	CASSLKGSGAGNTIYF	TRBV27	TRBJ1-3	NA	NA
TGCGCCAGCAGCCCCGAAGCAGGGATGTTCACTGAAGCTTTCTTT	CASSPEAGMFTEAFF	TRBV5-1	TRBJ1-1	NA	NA
TGTGCCAGCAGTGAATATCTCCTAGCGGGAGGGATAGATACGCAGTATTTT	CASSEYLLAGGIDTQYF	TRBV25-1	TRBJ2-3	TRBD2	once
TGTGCCAGCAGCTTCCAACAGGCCGAAGAGACCCAGTACTTC	CASSFQQAEETQYF	TRBV7-9	TRBJ2-5	NA	once
TGTGCCAGCAGCTTCTCCGGGACTAGCGGGGACAATGAGCAGTTCTTC	CASSFSGTSGDNEQFF	TRBV7-3	TRBJ2-1	TRBD2	NA
TGTGCCAGCAGCTTATATGCGTCGGTTAGCAATCAGCCCCAGCATTTT	CASSLYASVSNQPQHF	TRBV7-6	TRBJ1-5	NA	NA
TGTGCCAGCAGTGGCAGGGGAAGTAGGGGCTACACCTTC	CASSGRGSRGYTF	TRBV28	TRBJ1-2	NA	NA
TGCGCCAGCAGCCCCGGACCCCGACAAGGACAATCCTACGAGCAGTACTTC	CASSPGPRQGQSYEQYF	TRBV5-1	TRBJ2-7	NA	NA
TGTGCCAGCAGCTTACTAGGGTGGAATGAGCAGTTCTTC	CASSLLGWNEQFF	TRBV7-3	TRBJ2-1	NA	NA
TGCGCCAGCAGCTCGACAGGACCTTACGAGCAGTACTTC	CASSSTGPYEQYF	TRBV5-1	TRBJ2-7	NA	NA
TGTGCCTGGAGCGATCAGCCAGATACGCAGTATTTT	CAWSDQPDTQYF	TRBV30	TRBJ2-3	NA	once
TGTGCCAGCAGCACACTAGCGGGAGGGAGGGATACGCAGTATTTT	CASSTLAGGRDTQYF	TRBV7-8	TRBJ2-3	TRBD2	NA
TGTGCCAGCAGCGTAGCCGGGACAGGGGGCTCTGAAGCTTTCTTT	CASSVAGTGGSEAFF	TRBV7-9	TRBJ1-1	TRBD1	few
TGTGCCAGCAGCTTGGCGGGAGCCCACCAAGAGACCCAGTACTTC	CASSLAGAHQETQYF	TRBV7-2	TRBJ2-5	TRBD2	NA
TGCAGCGTTCCGCTACAACAGGGGTCCACCGGGGAGCTGTTTTTT	CSVPLQQGSTGELFF	TRBV29-1	TRBJ2-2	TRBD1	NA
TGTGCCAGCAGCTTGGCAGGGGTAACCAAAAACATTCAGTACTTC	CASSLAGVTKNIQYF	TRBV5-4	TRBJ2-4	NA	NA
TGTGCCAGCAGCTTGAGGATAGCGGGGATGTACGAGCAGTACTTC	CASSLRIAGMYEQYF	TRBV5-4	TRBJ2-7	TRBD2	NA
TGCGCCAGCAGCCAGTACGGGGAGCTGTTTTTT	CASSQYGELFF	TRBV4-3	TRBJ2-2	NA	NA
TGTGCCAGCAGCGCAGGGGGCGGATATCAGCCCCAGCATTTT	CASSAGGGYQPQHF	TRBV6-6	TRBJ1-5	TRBD1	once
TGTGCCAGCAGCTCGGGGGGGAGCGTTGGCACTGAAGCTTTCTTT	CASSSGGSVGTEAFF	TRBV9	TRBJ1-1	NA	few
TGCGCCAGCAGCATGGAGGGGGTAGGGGGCGGACAGCCCCAGCATTTT	CASSMEGVGGGQPQHF	TRBV5-1	TRBJ1-5	TRBD1	NA
TGTGCCAGCTCAACTACCCGGGGGAATGAGCAGTTCTTC	CASSTTRGNEQFF	TRBV2	TRBJ2-1	NA	NA
TGCAGTGCTAGAGGGGGGGTCGGCTACACCTTC	CSARGGVGYTF	TRBV20-1	TRBJ1-2	NA	NA
TGTGCCAGCAGCTTGGAGGATCTACAGCAGTATTTT	CASSLEDLQQYF	TRBV5-4	TRBJ2-3	NA	NA
TGTGCCAGCAGTGTCCAAGGGGGGACAGGGCCCTATGGCTACACCTTC	CASSVQGGTGPYGYTF	TRBV2	TRBJ1-2	TRBD1	NA
TGTGCCAGCGGGCTAGCGGGGCTCCAAGAGACCCAGTACTTC	CASGLAGLQETQYF	TRBV9	TRBJ2-5	TRBD2	once
TGTGCCAGCACCCGACGATCCGGGACATCAAACCCAAAAAACGAGGAGCAGTACTTC	CASTRRSGTSNPKNEEQYF	TRBV28	TRBJ2-7	NA	NA
TGTGCCAGCTCACTGGTACTAGCGGAGACCCAGTACTTC	CASSLVLAETQYF	TRBV18	TRBJ2-5	TRBD2	NA
TGCGCCTCGGGACTAGCGGTCCAAGAGACCCAGTACTTC	CASGLAVQETQYF	TRBV4-1	TRBJ2-5	TRBD2	NA
TGTGCCAGCAGTTCGTACACAGGGCCCGAGCAGTACTTC	CASSSYTGPEQYF	TRBV6-1	TRBJ2-7	NA	NA
TGTGCCAGTGGCAACACCGGGACAGTGGCTGAAGCTTTCTTT	CASGNTGTVAEAFF	TRBV28	TRBJ1-1	TRBD1	NA
TGTGCCAGCAGTTCTCGGACGGAAGAGACCCAGTACTTC	CASSSRTEETQYF	TRBV6-1	TRBJ2-5	NA	NA
TGCGCCAGCAGCCAAGTATCCGGGAGGGCGGCAGATACGCAGTATTTT	CASSQVSGRAADTQYF	TRBV4-3	TRBJ2-3	TRBD2	once
TGTGCCAGCAGTGAAGCTGGGGGGACGCGCAAAAACATTCAGTACTTC	CASSEAGGTRKNIQYF	TRBV25-1	TRBJ2-4	NA	once